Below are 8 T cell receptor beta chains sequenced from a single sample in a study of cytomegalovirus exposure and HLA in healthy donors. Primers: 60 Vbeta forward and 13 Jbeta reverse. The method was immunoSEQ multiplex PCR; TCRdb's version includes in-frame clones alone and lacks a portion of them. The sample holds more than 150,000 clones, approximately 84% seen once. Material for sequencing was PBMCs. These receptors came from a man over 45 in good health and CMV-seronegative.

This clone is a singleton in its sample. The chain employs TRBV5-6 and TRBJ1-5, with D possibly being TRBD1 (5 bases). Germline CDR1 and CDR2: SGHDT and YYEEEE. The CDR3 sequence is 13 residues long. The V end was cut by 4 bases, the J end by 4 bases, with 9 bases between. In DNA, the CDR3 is TGTGCCAGCAGCCTGGGGCGGAATCAGCCCCAGCATTTT. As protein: CASSLGRNQPQHF.

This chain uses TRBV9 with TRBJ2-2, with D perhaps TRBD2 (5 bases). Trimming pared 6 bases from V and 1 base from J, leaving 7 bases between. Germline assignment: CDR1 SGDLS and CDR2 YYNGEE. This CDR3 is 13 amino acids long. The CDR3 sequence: CASMAGNTGELFF. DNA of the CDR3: TGTGCCAGCATGGCGGGGAACACCGGGGAGCTGTTTTTT.

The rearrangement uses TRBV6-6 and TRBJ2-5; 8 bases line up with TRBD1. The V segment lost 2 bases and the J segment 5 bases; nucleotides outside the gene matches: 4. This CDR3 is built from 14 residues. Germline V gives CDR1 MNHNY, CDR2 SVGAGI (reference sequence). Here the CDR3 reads CASSYPTGDETQYF. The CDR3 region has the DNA TGTGCCAGCAGTTACCCGACAGGGGACGAGACCCAGTACTTC.

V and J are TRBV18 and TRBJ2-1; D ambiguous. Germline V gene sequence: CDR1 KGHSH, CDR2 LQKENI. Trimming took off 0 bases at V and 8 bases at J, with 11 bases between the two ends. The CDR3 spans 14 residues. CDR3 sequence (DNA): TGTGCCAGCTCACCACCGTCCAGGTTCGATGAGCAGTTCTTC. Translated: CASSPPSRFDEQFF.

The CDR3 loop reads CASSLLGTGATGELFF. The CDR3 DNA is TGTGCCAGCAGCTTACTGGGGACAGGGGCCACCGGGGAGCTGTTTTTT. The chain is built from TRBV7-9 and TRBJ2-2; 10 nucleotides match TRBD1. This CDR3 has 16 amino acids. V gave up 2 bases and J gave up 4 bases; unmatched junction bases: 4. CDR1 is SEHNR and CDR2 is FQNEAQ in the germline V gene (reference sequence).

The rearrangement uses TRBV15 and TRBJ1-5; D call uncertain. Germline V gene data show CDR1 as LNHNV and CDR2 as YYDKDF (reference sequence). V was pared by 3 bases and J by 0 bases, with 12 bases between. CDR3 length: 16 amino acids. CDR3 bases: TGTGCCACCAGCAGTGGACTCTGGAGTAGCAATCAGCCCCAGCATTTT. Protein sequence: CATSSGLWSSNQPQHF.

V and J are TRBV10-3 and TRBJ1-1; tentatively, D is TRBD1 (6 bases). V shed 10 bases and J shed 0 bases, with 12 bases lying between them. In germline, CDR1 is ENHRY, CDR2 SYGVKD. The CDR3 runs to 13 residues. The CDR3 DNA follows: TGTGCCACCGAAAGACAGGTGAACACTGAAGCTTTCTTT. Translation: CATERQVNTEAFF.

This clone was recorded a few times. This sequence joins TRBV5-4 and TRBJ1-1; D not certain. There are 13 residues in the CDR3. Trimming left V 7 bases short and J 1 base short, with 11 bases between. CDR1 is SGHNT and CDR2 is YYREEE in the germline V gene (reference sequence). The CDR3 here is CASHYTQNTEAFF. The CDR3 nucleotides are TGTGCCAGCCACTATACACAGAACACTGAAGCTTTCTTT.